Shown below are 16 T cell receptor beta chains from a single sample sequenced in a study of cytomegalovirus exposure and HLA in healthy donors. PCR amplification relied on 60 Vbeta primers (plus 13 Jbeta primers). Only in-frame clones appear in the TCRdb table, and some are missing; sequencing was by immunoSEQ multiplex PCR. The table has about 200,000 clones, 12% seen once. Input material: PBMCs. All receptors derive from a man between 50 and 59 years old in good health and CMV-seropositive.

This clone came up a few times. V gene TRBV19 combines with J gene TRBJ1-2, with D hard to call. Per the germline V gene, CDR1 is LNHDA and CDR2 is SQIVND (reference sequence). V lost 6 bases and J 0 bases, leaving 11 bases between the germline ends. The CDR3 loop spans 14 amino acids. The CDR3 sequence is CASSPDGANYGYTF. CDR3 DNA: TGTGCCAGTAGCCCCGATGGAGCTAACTATGGCTACACCTTC.

The rearrangement joins TRBV4-3 to TRBJ1-6; 9 bases agree with TRBD1. The CDR3 has 16 amino acids. Unmatched junction bases numbered 8, after V lost 1 base and J lost 10 bases. The germline CDR1 and CDR2 sequences are LGHNA and YSLEER. This chain's CDR3 is CASSQVQGQGRSPLHF. DNA for the CDR3: TGCGCCAGCAGCCAAGTCCAGGGACAGGGTAGATCACCCCTCCACTTT.

This clone was observed a few times. One junction end disagrees with the germline gene, perhaps due to a read error. V is TRBV7-7 and J is TRBJ2-2; 9 bases match TRBD1. CDR1 SSHAT and CDR2 FNYEAQ come from the germline V gene (reference sequence). The CDR3 runs 12 residues. The CDR3: CASSSDRGELFF. DNA of the CDR3: TGTGCTAGCAGCTCGGACAGGGGCGAGCTGTTTTTT.

In its sample, this clone was seen a few times. CDR3 amino acids: CASSPDRRTEAFF. The DNA for the CDR3 is TGTGCCAGCAGCCCTGACAGAAGAACTGAAGCTTTCTTT. V and J are TRBV9 and TRBJ1-1; possibly TRBD1 for D (5 bases). The CDR3 has 13 residues. The V gene's germline CDR1 is SGDLS and CDR2 YYNGEE. V dropped 4 bases and J dropped 5 bases, with 12 bases sitting between them.

There are a few counts of this clone. The rearrangement links TRBV4-3 to TRBJ1-4; possibly TRBD1 for D (5 bases). CDR1 LGHNA and CDR2 YSLEER come from the germline V gene. The ends were cut back, 0 bases at V and 6 bases at J, with 11 bases in the middle. The CDR3 spans 15 residues. The CDR3 nucleotides are TGCGCCAGCAGCCAAGATCCGGGGGGGGATGAAAAACTGTTTTTT. Its translation: CASSQDPGGDEKLFF.

The rearrangement links TRBV6-5 to TRBJ2-1, with D perhaps matching TRBD1 (6 bases). Trimming removed 5 bases from V and 10 bases from J, with 12 bases in between. The length of the CDR3 is 12 residues. The germline CDR1 and CDR2 sequences are MNHEY and SVGAGI. The CDR3 bases are TGTGCCAGCAGTCCAACAGGGAAGGAGCAGTTCTTC. It specifies CASSPTGKEQFF.

V is TRBV7-2 and J is TRBJ2-2; the D is unclear. Germline CDR1 is SGHTA and CDR2 is FQGNSA. The CDR3 contains 14 residues. V lost 2 bases, J lost 7 bases, and 11 bases lay in between. The CDR3 loop reads CASSLSGIGGELFF. As DNA, the CDR3 is TGTGCCAGCAGCTTATCGGGTATCGGCGGGGAGCTGTTTTTT.

The chain couples TRBV11-2 to TRBJ2-5; D is possibly TRBD2 (6 bases). Per germline, CDR1 SGHAT and CDR2 FQNNGV. The V and J ends lost 4 bases and 5 bases respectively, with 17 bases between them. CDR3 size: 15 residues. The CDR3 sequence is CASSSRGTYKETQYF. Written as DNA, the CDR3 is TGTGCCAGCAGCTCTCGCGGGACTTATAAGGAGACCCAGTACTTC.

This clone was counted between two and nine times. The chain recombines TRBV29-1 with TRBJ2-5; 10 nucleotides match TRBD2. Per the germline V gene, CDR1 is SQVTM and CDR2 is ANQGSEA. This CDR3 spans 15 amino acids. Trimming at V came to 1 base and at J to 2 bases, leaving 4 bases not matched to a gene. The CDR3 coding sequence is TGCAGCGTTGAAGGGAGCGGGGGGGTTCAAGAGACCCAGTACTTC. As protein: CSVEGSGGVQETQYF.

The CDR3 DNA reads as TGTGCCAGCAGCAGATCAGGGGTGGAAAAACTGTTTTTT. Translation gives CASSRSGVEKLFF. The gene calls are TRBV7-9 and TRBJ1-4; D may be TRBD1 (6 bases). CDR1 is SEHNR, CDR2 FQNEAQ, per germline (reference sequence). Trimming left V 5 bases short and J 8 bases short, with 12 bases between. The CDR3 is 13 residues long.

The genes are TRBV19 and TRBJ2-3; 12 bases fit TRBD2. Germline loops: CDR1 LNHDA, CDR2 SQIVND (reference sequence). The CDR3 is 16 residues long. Unmatched junction bases numbered 1, after V lost 1 base and J lost 2 bases. The CDR3 nucleotides are TGTGCCAGTAGTATAGGGACTAGCGGGGTCACAGATACGCAGTATTTT. It encodes CASSIGTSGVTDTQYF.

This clone has a handful of counts. The rearrangement joins TRBV15 to TRBJ2-7, with 10 nucleotides matching TRBD1. The germline V gene encodes CDR1 LNHNV and CDR2 YYDKDF (reference sequence). Trimming at V came to 3 bases and at J to 1 base, leaving 6 bases not matched to a gene. CDR3 length: 16 residues. The CDR3 loop is CATSRTPGQGSYEQYV. The CDR3 nucleotides read TGTGCCACCAGCAGGACTCCGGGACAGGGGTCCTACGAGCAGTACGTC.

The sample holds a few counts of this clone. V gene TRBV30 combines with J gene TRBJ1-1; maybe TRBD1 (5 bases). V was cut by 2 bases and J by 4 bases, with 11 bases left in between. This CDR3 is built from 13 residues. CDR1 is GTSNPN, CDR2 SVGIG, per germline (reference sequence). The CDR3 coding sequence is TGTGCCTGGAGTCGGTCCGGGGGCACTGAAGCTTTCTTT. Amino acid sequence: CAWSRSGGTEAFF.

This clone has more than one count but fewer than ten. The chain recombines TRBV30 with TRBJ1-2; D is unclear. The V and J ends lost 5 bases and 5 bases respectively, with 15 bases between them. Germline V gene lookup returns CDR1 GTSNPN and CDR2 SVGIG (reference sequence). This CDR3 spans 13 amino acids. The CDR3 DNA reads as TGTGCCTGGCGGGAAGCCAGTCTTTATGGCTACACCTTC. It encodes CAWREASLYGYTF. Supplemented by reference TRBV30 and TRBJ1-2, the full variable domain reads SQTIHQWPATLVQPVGSPLSLECTVEGTSNPNLYWYRQAAGRGLQLLFYSVGIGQISSEVPQNLSASRPQDRQFILSSKKLLLSDSGFYLCAWREASLYGYTFGSGTRLTVV.

Only a few counts were recorded for this clone. The chain recombines TRBV19 with TRBJ1-4, with D perhaps TRBD1 (5 bases). This CDR3 is 13 amino acids long. V gave up 11 bases and J gave up 5 bases, with 15 bases separating them. Germline V gene data show CDR1 as LNHDA and CDR2 as SQIVND (reference sequence). This CDR3 is CAAATGTNEKLFF. CDR3 sequence (DNA): TGTGCCGCGGCTACAGGTACCAATGAAAAACTGTTTTTT.

This clone occurred once. The genes are TRBV5-1 and TRBJ2-1; 12 bases map to TRBD2. Germline CDR1 is SGHRS and CDR2 is YFSETQ. V lost 0 bases, J lost 8 bases, and 15 bases stayed unmatched. This CDR3 has 19 amino acids. In DNA, the CDR3 is TGCGCCAGCAGCTTGGTACTGACTAGCGGGGGCACCTATCCGGATGAGCAGTTCTTC. It is translated as CASSLVLTSGGTYPDEQFF. Filled out from reference TRBV5-1 and TRBJ2-1, the complete variable domain reads KAGVTQTPRYLIKTRGQQVTLSCSPISGHRSVSWYQQTPGQGLQFLFEYFSETQRNKGNFPGRFSGRQFSNSRSEMNVSTLELGDSALYLCASSLVLTSGGTYPDEQFFGPGTRLTVL.